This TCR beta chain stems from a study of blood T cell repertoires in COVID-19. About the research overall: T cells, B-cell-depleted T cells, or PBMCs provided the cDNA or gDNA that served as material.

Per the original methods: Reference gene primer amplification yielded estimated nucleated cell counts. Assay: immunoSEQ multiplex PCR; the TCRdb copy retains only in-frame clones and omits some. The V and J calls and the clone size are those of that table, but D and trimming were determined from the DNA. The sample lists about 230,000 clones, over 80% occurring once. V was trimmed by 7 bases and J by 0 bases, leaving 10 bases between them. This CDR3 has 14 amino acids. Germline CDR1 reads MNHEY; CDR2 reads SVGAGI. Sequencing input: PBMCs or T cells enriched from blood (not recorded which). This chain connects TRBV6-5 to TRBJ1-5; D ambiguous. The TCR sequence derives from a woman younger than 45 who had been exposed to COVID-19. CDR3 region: CASIRGGSNQPQHF. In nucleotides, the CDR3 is TGTGCCAGCATTCGGGGTGGTAGCAATCAGCCCCAGCATTTT.